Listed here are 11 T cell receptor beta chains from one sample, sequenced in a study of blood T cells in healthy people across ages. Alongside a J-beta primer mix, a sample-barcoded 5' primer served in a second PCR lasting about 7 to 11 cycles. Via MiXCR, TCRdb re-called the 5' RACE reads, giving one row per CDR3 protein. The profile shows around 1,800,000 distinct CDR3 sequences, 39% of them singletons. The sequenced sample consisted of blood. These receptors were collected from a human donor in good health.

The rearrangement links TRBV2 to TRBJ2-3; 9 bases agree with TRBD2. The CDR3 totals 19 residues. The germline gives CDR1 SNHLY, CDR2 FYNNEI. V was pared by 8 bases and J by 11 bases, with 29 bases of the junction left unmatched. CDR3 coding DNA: TGTGCCAGCCGTACTTCTAGCCTAGCGGGGTCAGGCCCCTCATACGAGCAGTATTTT. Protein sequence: CASRTSSLAGSGPSYEQYF. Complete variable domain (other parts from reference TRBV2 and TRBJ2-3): EPEVTQTPSHQVTQMGQEVILRCVPISNHLYFYWYRQILGQKVEFLVSFYNNEISEKSEIFDDQFSVERPDGSNFTLKIRSTKLEDSAMYFCASRTSSLAGSGPSYEQYFGPGTRLTVL.

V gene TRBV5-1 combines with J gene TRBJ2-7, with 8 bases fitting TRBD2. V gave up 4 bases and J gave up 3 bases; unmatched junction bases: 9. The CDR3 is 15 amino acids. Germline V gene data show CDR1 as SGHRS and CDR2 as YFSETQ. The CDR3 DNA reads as TGCGCCAGCAGCCTCTGGGGTAGCGGGGTCTACGAGCAGTACTTC. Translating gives CASSLWGSGVYEQYF.

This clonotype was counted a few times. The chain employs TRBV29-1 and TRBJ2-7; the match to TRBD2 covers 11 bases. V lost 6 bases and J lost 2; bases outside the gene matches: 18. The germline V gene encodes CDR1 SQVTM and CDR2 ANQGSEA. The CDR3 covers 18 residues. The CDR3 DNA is TGCAGCGTCACCGCACTAGCGGGGGCACCCTTAACACCCTACGAGCAGTACTTC. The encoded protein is CSVTALAGAPLTPYEQYF.

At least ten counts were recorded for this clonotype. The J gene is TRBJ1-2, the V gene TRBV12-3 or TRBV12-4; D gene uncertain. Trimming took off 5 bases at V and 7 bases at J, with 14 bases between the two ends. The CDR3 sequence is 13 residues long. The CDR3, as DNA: TGTGCCAGCAGTGATCTCCCAGCAGGTGGCTACACCTTC. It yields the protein CASSDLPAGGYTF.

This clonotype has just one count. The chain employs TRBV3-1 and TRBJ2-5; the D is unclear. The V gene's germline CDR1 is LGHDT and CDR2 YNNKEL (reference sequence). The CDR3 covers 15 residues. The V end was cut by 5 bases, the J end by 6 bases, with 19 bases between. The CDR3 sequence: CASSIGPSGTKTQYF. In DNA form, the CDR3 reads TGTGCCAGCAGCATCGGTCCCTCGGGTACAAAGACCCAGTACTTC.

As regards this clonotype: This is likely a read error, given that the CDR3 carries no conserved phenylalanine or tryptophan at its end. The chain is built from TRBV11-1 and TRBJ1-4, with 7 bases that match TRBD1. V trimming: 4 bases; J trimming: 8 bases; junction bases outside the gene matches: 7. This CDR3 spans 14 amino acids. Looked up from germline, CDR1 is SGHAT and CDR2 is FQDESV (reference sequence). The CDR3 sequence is CASSWGQWAEKLFL. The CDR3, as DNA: TGTGCCAGCAGCTGGGGACAGTGGGCCGAAAAACTGTTTTTG.

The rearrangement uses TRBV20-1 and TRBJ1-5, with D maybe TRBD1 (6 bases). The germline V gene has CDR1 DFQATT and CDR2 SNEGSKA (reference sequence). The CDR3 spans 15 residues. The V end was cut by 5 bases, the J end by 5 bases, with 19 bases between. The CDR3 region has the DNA TGCAGTGCTCATTTAATTACAGGGAGGGATCAGCCCCAGCATTTT. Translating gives CSAHLITGRDQPQHF.

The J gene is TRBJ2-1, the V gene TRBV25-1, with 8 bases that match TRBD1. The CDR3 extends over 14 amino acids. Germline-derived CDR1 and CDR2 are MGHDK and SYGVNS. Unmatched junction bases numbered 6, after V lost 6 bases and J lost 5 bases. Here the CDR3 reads CASREQGEDNEQFF. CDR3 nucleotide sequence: TGTGCCAGCAGGGAACAGGGGGAGGACAATGAGCAGTTCTTC.

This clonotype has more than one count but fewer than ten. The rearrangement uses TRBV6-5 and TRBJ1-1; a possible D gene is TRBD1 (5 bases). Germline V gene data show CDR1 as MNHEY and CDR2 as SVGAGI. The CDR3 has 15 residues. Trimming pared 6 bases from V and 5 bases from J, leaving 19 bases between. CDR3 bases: TGTGCCAGCAGCCATCGGCGGGACTCGGCGACTGAAGCTTTCTTT. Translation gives CASSHRRDSATEAFF.

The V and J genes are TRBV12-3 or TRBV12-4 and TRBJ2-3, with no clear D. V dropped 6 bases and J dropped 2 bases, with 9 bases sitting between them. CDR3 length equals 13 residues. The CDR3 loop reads CASRPKNTDTQYF. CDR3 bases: TGTGCCAGCAGGCCCAAGAACACAGATACGCAGTATTTT.

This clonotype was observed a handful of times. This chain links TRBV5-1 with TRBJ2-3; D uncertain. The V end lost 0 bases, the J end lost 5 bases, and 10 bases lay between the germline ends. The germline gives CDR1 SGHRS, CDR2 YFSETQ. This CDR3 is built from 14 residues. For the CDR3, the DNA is TGCGCCAGCAGCTTGGCCGTTAGTTTAGATACGCAGTATTTT. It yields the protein CASSLAVSLDTQYF.